These 4 T cell receptor beta chains were all obtained from the same sample, sequenced in a study of T cell changes during pregnancy in multiple sclerosis. Data came from immunoSEQ multiplex PCR; TCRdb stores just in-frame clones and leaves some out. The sample records 93,000 or so clones, more than 85% being singletons. Source: peripheral blood, taken before pregnancy. All receptors come from a female donor with multiple sclerosis, enrolled in a pregnancy study.

The chain is built from TRBV5-4 and TRBJ1-3, with D perhaps matching TRBD1 (6 bases). This CDR3 region has 14 residues. Germline CDR1 SGHNT, CDR2 YYREEE (reference sequence). V was shortened by 4 bases and J by 1 base, with 9 bases between the two germline ends. As DNA, the CDR3 is TGTGCCAGCAGCCTACAGGGATCTGGAAACACCATATATTTT. This translates into CASSLQGSGNTIYF.

The chain carries TRBV2 and TRBJ2-1, with TRBD1 matching over 7 bases. Germline V gene sequence: CDR1 SNHLY, CDR2 FYNNEI. V shed 7 bases, J shed 7 bases, and the junction held 4 bases outside the gene matches. The CDR3 runs 12 residues. CDR3 in DNA: TGTGCCAGCACAACGACAGGGAATGAGCAGTTCTTC. As protein: CASTTTGNEQFF.

The chain recombines TRBV1 with TRBJ2-7; whether TRBD2, the table's D call, matches the DNA was not checked. TRBV1 is a listed pseudogene. This CDR3 has 16 amino acids. The CDR3 DNA follows: TGCACCAGCAGCCAAGACTCCGGGACTAGCGGCCACGAGCAGTACTTC. Encoded protein: CTSSQDSGTSGHEQYF.

The CDR3 nucleotides read TGTGCCAGCAGCCCTAAGACAGGGGCCAGCACAGATACGCAGTATTTT. Its protein product is CASSPKTGASTDTQYF. This rearrangement joins TRBV7-9 to TRBJ2-3, with 8 bases matching TRBD1. Germline-derived CDR1 and CDR2 are SEHNR and FQNEAQ (reference sequence). The CDR3 contains 16 residues. V was pared by 5 bases and J by 0 bases, with 7 bases of the junction left unmatched.